This T cell receptor (beta chain) originates from a study of response to subunit inactivated influenza vaccine. V was clipped by 6 bases and J by 0 bases, with 22 bases between them. The CDR3 is 18 residues long. CDR1 MNHEY and CDR2 SMNVEV come from the germline V gene (reference sequence). Each CDR3 protein is one row after TCRdb ran MiXCR on the RT-PCR reads. This table has just under 250,000 distinct CDR3 sequences, 12% appearing once. This sequence was found in a man aged 45-65 years who received an inactivated influenza vaccine. Sample: non-naive T cells sorted from PBMCs, taken 14 to 15 days before vaccination. The V gene is TRBV27, the J gene TRBJ2-3, with D uncertain. The CDR3 sequence: CASSQEHPGKVSTDTQYF. Written as DNA, the CDR3 is TGTGCCAGCAGCCAAGAACACCCTGGGAAGGTCAGCACAGATACGCAGTATTTT.